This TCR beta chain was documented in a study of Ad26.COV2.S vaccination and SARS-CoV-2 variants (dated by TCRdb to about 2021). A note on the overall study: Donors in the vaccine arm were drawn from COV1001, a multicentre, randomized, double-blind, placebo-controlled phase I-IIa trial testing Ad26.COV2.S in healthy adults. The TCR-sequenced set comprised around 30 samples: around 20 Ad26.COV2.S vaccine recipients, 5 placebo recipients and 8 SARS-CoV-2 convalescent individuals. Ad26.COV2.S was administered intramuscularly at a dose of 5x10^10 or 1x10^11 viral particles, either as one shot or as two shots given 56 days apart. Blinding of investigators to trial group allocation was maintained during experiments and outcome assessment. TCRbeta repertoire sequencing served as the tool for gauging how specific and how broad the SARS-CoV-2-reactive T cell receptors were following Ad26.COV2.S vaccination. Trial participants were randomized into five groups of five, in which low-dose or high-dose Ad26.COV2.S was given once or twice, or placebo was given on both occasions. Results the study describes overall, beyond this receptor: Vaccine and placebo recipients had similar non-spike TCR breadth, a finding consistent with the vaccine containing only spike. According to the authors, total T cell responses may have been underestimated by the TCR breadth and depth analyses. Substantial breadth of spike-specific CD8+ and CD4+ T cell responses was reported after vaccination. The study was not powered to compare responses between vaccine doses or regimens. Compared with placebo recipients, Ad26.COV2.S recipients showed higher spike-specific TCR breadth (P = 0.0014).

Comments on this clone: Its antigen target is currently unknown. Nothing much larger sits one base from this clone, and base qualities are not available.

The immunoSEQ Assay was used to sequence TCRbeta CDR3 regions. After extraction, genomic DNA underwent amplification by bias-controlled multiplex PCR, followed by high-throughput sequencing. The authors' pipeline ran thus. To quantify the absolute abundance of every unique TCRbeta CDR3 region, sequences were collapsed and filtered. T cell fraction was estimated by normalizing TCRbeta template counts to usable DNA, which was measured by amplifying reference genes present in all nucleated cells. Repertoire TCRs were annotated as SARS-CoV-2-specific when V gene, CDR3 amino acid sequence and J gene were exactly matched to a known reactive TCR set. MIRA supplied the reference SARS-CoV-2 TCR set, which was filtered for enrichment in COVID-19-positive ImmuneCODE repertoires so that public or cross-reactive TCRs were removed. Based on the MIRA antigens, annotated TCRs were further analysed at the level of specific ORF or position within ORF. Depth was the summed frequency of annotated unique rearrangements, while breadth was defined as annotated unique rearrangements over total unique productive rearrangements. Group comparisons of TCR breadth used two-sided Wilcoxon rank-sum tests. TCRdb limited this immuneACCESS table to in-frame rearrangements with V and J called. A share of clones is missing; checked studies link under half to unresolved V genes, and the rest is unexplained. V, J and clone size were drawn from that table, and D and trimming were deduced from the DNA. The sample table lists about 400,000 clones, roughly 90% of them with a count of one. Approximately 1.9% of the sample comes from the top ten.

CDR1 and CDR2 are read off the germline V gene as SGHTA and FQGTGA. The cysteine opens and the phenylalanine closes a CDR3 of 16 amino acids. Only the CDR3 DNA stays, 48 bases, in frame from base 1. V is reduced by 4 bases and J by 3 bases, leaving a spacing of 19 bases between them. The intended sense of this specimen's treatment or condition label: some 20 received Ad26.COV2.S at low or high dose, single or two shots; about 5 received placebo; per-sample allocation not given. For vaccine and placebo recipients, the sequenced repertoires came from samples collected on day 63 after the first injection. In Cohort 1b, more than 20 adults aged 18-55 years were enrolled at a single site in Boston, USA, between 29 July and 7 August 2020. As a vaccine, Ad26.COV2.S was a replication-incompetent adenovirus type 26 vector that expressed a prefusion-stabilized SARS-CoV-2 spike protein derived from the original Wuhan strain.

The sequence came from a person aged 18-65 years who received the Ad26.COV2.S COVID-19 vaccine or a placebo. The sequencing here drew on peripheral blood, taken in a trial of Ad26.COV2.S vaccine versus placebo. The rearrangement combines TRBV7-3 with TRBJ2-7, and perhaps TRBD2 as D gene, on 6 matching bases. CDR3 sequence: CASSSTHTSPYYEQYF. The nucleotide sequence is TGTGCCAGCAGCTCCACCCACACTAGCCCGTACTACGAGCAGTACTTC.